This TCR beta chain was sequenced in a study of shared clonotypes between healthy human individuals. Study-level findings and limits: Naive subsets generally had larger estimated richness than memory subsets.

CDR3 length: 14 residues. CDR1 and CDR2 from the germline V gene are SGHTS and YDEGEE. Trimming removed 4 bases from V and 5 bases from J, with 13 bases in between. As to this clone: The antigen is unknown.

Here immunoSEQ multiplex PCR was the method, and the copy in TCRdb shows in-frame clones only, minus some. The table has some 630,000 clones, around 72% seen once. Sequencing was done on a sample of memory CD4+ T cells sorted from blood. Subset here: CD45RA-negative fraction. The chain employs TRBV5-8 and TRBJ2-4; D is unclear. This receptor was identified in a woman in her 30s in good health. The DNA for the CDR3 is TGTGCCAGCAGCCTGGGCGGCCGTGAAAACATTCAGTACTTC. Encoded protein: CASSLGGRENIQYF.